Presented here are 15 T cell receptor beta chains from one specimen sequenced in a study of beta chain features in type 1 diabetes. Expressed TCRB transcripts got sequenced, as all isolated RNA was reverse transcribed. Measured with immunoSEQ multiplex PCR; TCRdb has only the in-frame clones, and not every one. There are around 500,000 clones in the sample; about an eighth occur only once, and 0.035% to 0.05% lies in the top ten. Sequencing input: naive CD4+ T cells from blood. The receptors shown here come from a woman aged 18-29 years in good health.

The CDR3 nucleotides read TGTGCCAGCAGCTATAGCGGGAGCCTCTCCTACGAGCAGTACTTC. This encodes CASSYSGSLSYEQYF. This chain uses TRBV7-9 with TRBJ2-7, with TRBD2 matching over 9 bases. CDR1 SEHNR and CDR2 FQNEAQ come from the germline V gene (reference sequence). CDR3 length: 15 residues. J was trimmed by 0 bases and V by 4 bases; bases with no gene match: 4.

This chain uses TRBV10-3 with TRBJ1-1, with 9 bases fitting TRBD1. The V segment lost 7 bases and the J segment 1 base; nucleotides outside the gene matches: 4. CDR1 is ENHRY, CDR2 SYGVKD, per germline. The CDR3 sequence is 14 residues long. Here the CDR3 DNA reads TGTGCCATCACCCCACAGGGGGCGAACACTGAAGCTTTCTTT. Translated, it gives CAITPQGANTEAFF.

This clone was recorded a few times. Here the CDR3 DNA reads TGTGCCAGCAGCTTGGCCGGAGGGTCCCTTTTATACAATGAGCAGTTCTTC. Residues: CASSLAGGSLLYNEQFF. J is TRBJ2-1 and V is TRBV5-4; possible D gene TRBD2, 6 bases. Looked up from germline, CDR1 is SGHNT and CDR2 is YYREEE (reference sequence). The CDR3 contains 17 residues. V was pared by 0 bases and J by 4 bases, with 17 bases between.

The rearrangement uses TRBV6-6 and TRBJ2-7, with D tentatively TRBD2 (6 bases). CDR1 and CDR2 (germline): MNHNY, SVGAGI (reference sequence). The CDR3 has 13 residues. V was pared by 6 bases and J by 7 bases, with 16 bases between. The CDR3 loop reads CASRPSTGGEQYV. CDR3 nucleotides: TGTGCCAGCAGACCATCGACTGGGGGGGAGCAGTACGTC.

The CDR3 bases are TGCGCCAGCAGCCAAGGGGGACAGAGGGAACAGCCCCAGCATTTT. Translation: CASSQGGQREQPQHF. This rearrangement joins TRBV4-3 to TRBJ1-5; 7 bases match TRBD1. The trim removed 1 base at V and 7 bases at J, leaving 7 bases unmatched. From germline, CDR1 is LGHNA and CDR2 YSLEER. This CDR3 has 15 amino acids.

In its sample, this clone was seen a few times. The chain has TRBV15 and TRBJ1-1; 10 bases align to TRBD1. Germline lookup yields CDR1 LNHNV and CDR2 YYDKDF (reference sequence). This CDR3 has 15 residues. The V gene end was trimmed by 3 bases and the J gene end by 5 bases; junction bases not matched to a gene: 6. CDR3 in DNA: TGTGCCACCAGCAGGGGCGGGACAGGGGATACTGAAGCTTTCTTT. This gives the protein CATSRGGTGDTEAFF.

This clone was counted only a few times. A clone one base away is much larger, so this may be a read error. The V gene is TRBV6-1, the J gene TRBJ2-5; no clear D. Germline values: CDR1 MNHNS, CDR2 SASEGT. Trimming shortened V by 6 bases and J by 2 bases, and 1 base separated the two germline ends. The CDR3 consists of 10 residues. DNA of the CDR3: TGTGCCAGCAGACAAGAGACCCAGTACTTC. Translated: CASRQETQYF.

The V and J genes are TRBV5-4 and TRBJ1-2; tentative D call: TRBD1 (6 bases). Germline CDR1 and CDR2: SGHNT and YYREEE (reference sequence). Between the trimmed V and J ends, which lost 3 bases and 6 bases, there was a span of 15 bases. This CDR3 comprises 14 residues. This CDR3 reads CASSSLQGEDGYTF. Here the CDR3 DNA reads TGTGCCAGCAGCTCTCTACAGGGTGAGGATGGCTACACCTTC.

The chain's CDR3 is CASSRSGGFVYF. In DNA form, the CDR3 reads TGTGCCAGCAGCCGGTCAGGGGGATTCGTATATTTT. This chain uses TRBV6-5 with TRBJ1-3; 7 bases fit TRBD1. Trimming cost V 6 bases and J 14 bases; bases outside gene matches: 10. Germline V gene sequence: CDR1 MNHEY, CDR2 SVGAGI. The CDR3 is 12 amino acids.

The CDR3 is CASSFGRTNEQFF. CDR3 sequence (DNA): TGTGCCAGCAGCTTTGGGAGAACTAATGAGCAGTTCTTC. The chain carries TRBV7-2 and TRBJ2-1, with D perhaps matching TRBD2 (5 bases). This CDR3 contains 13 residues. Per germline, CDR1 SGHTA and CDR2 FQGNSA. The V gene lost 3 bases and the J gene lost 7 bases, with 10 bases spanning the gap.

This clone was seen only a few times. The chain joins TRBV18 to TRBJ2-5; TRBD1 agrees at 7 bases. Germline assignment: CDR1 KGHSH and CDR2 LQKENI. V lost 7 bases to trimming and J lost 0 bases; unmatched junction nucleotides: 17. CDR3 length equals 18 residues. CDR3 amino acids: CASFPWERQGAHQETQYF. The CDR3 nucleotides read TGTGCCAGCTTTCCTTGGGAGCGACAGGGAGCCCACCAAGAGACCCAGTACTTC.

This clone was found a few times. This rearrangement joins TRBV6-6 to TRBJ2-1, with 13 bases matching TRBD2. V lost 6 bases, J lost 4 bases, and 3 bases stayed unmatched. The germline V gene encodes CDR1 MNHNY and CDR2 SVGAGI (reference sequence). The CDR3 contains 15 residues. The CDR3 DNA sequence: TGTGCCAGCAGCCGGGGACTAGCGGGATACAATGAGCAGTTCTTC. It specifies CASSRGLAGYNEQFF.

This clone showed up just a few times. The chain recombines TRBV6-1 with TRBJ2-1; 9 nucleotides agree with TRBD2. The CDR3 contains 17 residues. With 1 base clipped from V and 8 bases from J, the junction kept 12 bases outside the gene matches. The germline gives CDR1 MNHNS, CDR2 SASEGT. CDR3 sequence (DNA): TGTGCCAGCAGTGAAGGGCGGGAGGGCCTCCCTTACCATGAGCAGTTCTTC. It is translated as CASSEGREGLPYHEQFF.

This rearrangement joins TRBV30 to TRBJ1-5; D perhaps matches TRBD1 (6 bases). The V end lost 8 bases, the J end lost 3 bases, and 14 bases lay between the germline ends. The CDR3 extends over 13 amino acids. CDR1 and CDR2 (germline): GTSNPN, SVGIG (reference sequence). The CDR3 spells CAGGGTNNQPQHF. The CDR3 DNA sequence: TGTGCCGGAGGCGGGACAAACAATCAGCCCCAGCATTTT.

This clone was seen only a few times. As DNA, the CDR3 is TGTGCCAGCAGTCCCTTAACAGGGTTTGGGCAGAACACTGAAGCTTTCTTT. Protein product: CASSPLTGFGQNTEAFF. The chain has TRBV28 and TRBJ1-1, with D possibly being TRBD1 (6 bases). V lost 5 bases and J 1 base, leaving 20 bases between the germline ends. In germline, CDR1 is MDHEN, CDR2 SYDVKM. CDR3 length: 17 amino acids. The whole variable domain, filled in from reference TRBV28 and TRBJ1-1, reads DVKVTQSSRYLVKRTGEKVFLECVQDMDHENMFWYRQDPGLGLRLIYFSYDVKMKEKGDIPEGYSVSREKKERFSLILESASTNQTSMYLCASSPLTGFGQNTEAFFGQGTRLTVV.